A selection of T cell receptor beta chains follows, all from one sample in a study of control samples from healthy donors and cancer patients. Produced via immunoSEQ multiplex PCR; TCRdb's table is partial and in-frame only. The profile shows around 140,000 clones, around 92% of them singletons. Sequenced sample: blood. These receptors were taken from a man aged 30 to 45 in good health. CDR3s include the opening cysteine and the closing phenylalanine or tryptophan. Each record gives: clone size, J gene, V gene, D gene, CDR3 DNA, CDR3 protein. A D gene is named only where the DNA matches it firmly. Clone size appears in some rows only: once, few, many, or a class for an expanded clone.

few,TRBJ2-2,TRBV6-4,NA,TGTGCCAGCAGTGAAACGAACACCGGGGAGCTGTTTTTT,CASSETNTGELFF
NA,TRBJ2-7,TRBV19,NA,TGTGCCAGTAGCGGCGCTCAGTCCTACGAGCAGTACTTC,CASSGAQSYEQYF
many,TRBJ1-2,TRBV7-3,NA,TGTGCCAGCAGCCCCGAGAATGGCGGGGGCTATGGCTACACCTTC,CASSPENGGGYGYTF
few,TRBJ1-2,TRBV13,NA,TGTGCCAGCAGCTTAGCGACGGAGTATGGCTACACCTTC,CASSLATEYGYTF
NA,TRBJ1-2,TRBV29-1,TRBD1,TGCAGCGTTCCAGGGGGCAGCTATGGCTACACCTTC,CSVPGGSYGYTF
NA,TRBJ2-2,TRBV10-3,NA,TGTGCCATCAGTGATGGGACTGGCGGTACCGGGGAGCTGTTTTTT,CAISDGTGGTGELFF
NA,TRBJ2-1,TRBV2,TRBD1,TGTGCCAGCAGTGACAGGGGGTACAATGAGCAGTTCTTC,CASSDRGYNEQFF
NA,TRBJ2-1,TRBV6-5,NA,TGTGCCAGCAGTTATGGAAGCAATGAGCAGTTCTTC,CASSYGSNEQFF
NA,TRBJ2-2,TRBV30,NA,TGTGCCTGGAGTCAGCCCCTTACAAGCACCGGGGAGCTGTTTTTT,CAWSQPLTSTGELFF
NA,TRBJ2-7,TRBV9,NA,TGTGCCAGCAGCGTTAACGGGGGCTACGAGCAGTACTTC,CASSVNGGYEQYF
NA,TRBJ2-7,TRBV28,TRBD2,TGTGCCAGCAGTTTAATTGGACTAGACGAGCAGTACTTC,CASSLIGLDEQYF
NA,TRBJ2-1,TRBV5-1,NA,TGCGCCAGCAGCTTGTCCCAGGGATCCTACAATGAGCAGTTCTTC,CASSLSQGSYNEQFF
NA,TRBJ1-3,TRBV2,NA,TGTGCCAGCAGTGTATTGGGGGGCTTGGGCACCATATATTTT,CASSVLGGLGTIYF
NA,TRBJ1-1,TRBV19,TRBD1,TGTGCCAGTAGTCGCCCCTATGGTACAGGGGGGGGGCCTGAAGCTTTCTTT,CASSRPYGTGGGPEAFF
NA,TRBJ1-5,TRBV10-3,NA,TGTGCCATCAGTGACAGCTACAATCAGCCCCAGCATTTT,CAISDSYNQPQHF
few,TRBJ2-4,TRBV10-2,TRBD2,TGCGCCAGCAGTGATTCATTTAGGACTAGCGGGAGGGACATTCAGTACTTC,CASSDSFRTSGRDIQYF
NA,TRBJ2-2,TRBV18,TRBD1,TGTGCCAGCTCACCAGGACAGGGGGCGTACACCGGGGAGCTGTTTTTT,CASSPGQGAYTGELFF
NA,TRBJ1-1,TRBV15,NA,TGTGCCACCAGCAGGGGGACGGTGAACACTGAAGCTTTCTTT,CATSRGTVNTEAFF
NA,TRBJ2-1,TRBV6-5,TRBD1,TGTGCCAGCAGTTTCCCGGGACAGGGGGTAGTTGAGCAGTTCTTC,CASSFPGQGVVEQFF
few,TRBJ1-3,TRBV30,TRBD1,TGTGCCCAGTGGGACAGCTCTGGAAACACCATATATTTT,CAQWDSSGNTIYF
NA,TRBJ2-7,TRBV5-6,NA,TGTGCCAGCAGCATGGGTCCCTCCTACGAGCAGTACTTC,CASSMGPSYEQYF
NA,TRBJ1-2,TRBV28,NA,TGTGCCAGCAGTTTAGGAGGGGGTAACTATGGCTACACCTTC,CASSLGGGNYGYTF
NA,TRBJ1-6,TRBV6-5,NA,TGTGCCAGCGGACAGCTATATAATTCACCCCTCCACTTT,CASGQLYNSPLHF
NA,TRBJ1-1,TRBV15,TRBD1,TGTGCCACCAGCAGCGTGGACAGGGTTGAAGCTTTCTTT,CATSSVDRVEAFF
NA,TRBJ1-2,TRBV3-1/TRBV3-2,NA,TGTGCCAGCAGCCGGAACTTAGGGGCCGCCATGACCGGTGGCTACACCTTC,CASSRNLGAAMTGGYTF
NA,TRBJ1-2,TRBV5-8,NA,TGTGCCAGCAGCTCCCTCGACCGTAACTATGGCTACACCTTC,CASSSLDRNYGYTF
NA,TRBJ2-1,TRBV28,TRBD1,TGTGCCAGCAGTTCCGACAGGGTCCTATACAATGAGCAGTTCTTC,CASSSDRVLYNEQFF
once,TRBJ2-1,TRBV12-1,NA,TGTGCCAGCAGCTCTCTAGCGGGGGGGAGCTCCTACAATGAGCAGTTCTTC,CASSSLAGGSSYNEQFF
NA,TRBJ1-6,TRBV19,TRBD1,TGTGCCAGTAGTCCAAGGACAGGAGGAATAAAGGATTCACCCCTCCACTTT,CASSPRTGGIKDSPLHF
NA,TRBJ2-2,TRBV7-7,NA,TGTGCCAGCAGCTTCGTGGGGGGGCCCGGCGGGGAGCTGTTTTTT,CASSFVGGPGGELFF
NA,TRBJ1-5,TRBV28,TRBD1,TGTGCCAGCAGTGACCTCCGGACAGGGGGTTTTCAGCCCCAGCATTTT,CASSDLRTGGFQPQHF
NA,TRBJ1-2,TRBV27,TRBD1,TGTGCCAGCAGTTCGACAGGGTCCTATGGCTACACCTTC,CASSSTGSYGYTF
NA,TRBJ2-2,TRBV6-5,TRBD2,TGTGCCAGCAGCCGACTAGCGGGGAACACCGGGGAGCTGTTTTTT,CASSRLAGNTGELFF
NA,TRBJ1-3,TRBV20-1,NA,TGCAGTGCTAGTGACAGCCCGATCAGCTCTGGAAACACCATATATTTT,CSASDSPISSGNTIYF
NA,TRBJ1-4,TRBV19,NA,TGTGCCAGTAGTTGGGGGGGCGCGAATGAAAAACTGTTTTTT,CASSWGGANEKLFF
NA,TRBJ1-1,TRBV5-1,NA,TGCGCCAGCAGCTTGATGTACTACACTGAAGCTTTCTTT,CASSLMYYTEAFF
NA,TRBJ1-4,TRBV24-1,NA,TGTGCCACCAGTGATAATGGGGTAGGACTGTTTTTT,CATSDNGVGLFF
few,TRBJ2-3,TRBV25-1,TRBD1,TGTGCCAGCAGTGGACAGGGAATGAGGACAGATACGCAGTATTTT,CASSGQGMRTDTQYF
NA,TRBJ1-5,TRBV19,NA,TGTGCCAGTAGTGGCCTCCCTAGATATAGCAATCAGCCCCAGCATTTT,CASSGLPRYSNQPQHF
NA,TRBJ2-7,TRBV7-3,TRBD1,TGTGCCAGCAGCTTAAGACAGGGACCTTCCTACGAGCAGTACTTC,CASSLRQGPSYEQYF
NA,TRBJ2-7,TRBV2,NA,TGTGCCAGCAGTGAAACAGGGTACCACGAGCAGTACTTC,CASSETGYHEQYF
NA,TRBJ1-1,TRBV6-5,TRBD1,TGTGCCAGCAGGGGGACAGGGAGGCGGGGGACTGAAGCTTTCTTT,CASRGTGRRGTEAFF
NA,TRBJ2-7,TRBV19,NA,TGTGCCAGTAGTCCCGACCCTTTCTACGAGCAGTACTTC,CASSPDPFYEQYF
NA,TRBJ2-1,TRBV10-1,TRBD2,TGCGCCAGCAGTGAAAAAGCGGGGGCCCCGAGCTCCTACAATGAGCAGTTCTTC,CASSEKAGAPSSYNEQFF
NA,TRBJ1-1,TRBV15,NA,TGTGCCACCAGCGGCGGAGGACCAGTTTTGAACACTGAAGCTTTCTTT,CATSGGGPVLNTEAFF
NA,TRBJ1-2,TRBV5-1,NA,TGCGCCAGCAGCTTGAAGGACCTGGGGCTCTATGGCTACACCTTC,CASSLKDLGLYGYTF
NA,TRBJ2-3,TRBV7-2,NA,TGTGCCAGCAGCTTGGCCGATCGGCAGTATTTT,CASSLADRQYF
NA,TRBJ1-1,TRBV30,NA,TGTGCCTTGAACCCAGCCACGGGGGTGAACACTGAAGCTTTCTTT,CALNPATGVNTEAFF
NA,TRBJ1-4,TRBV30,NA,TGTGCCTGGAGTAACCAGGGGTTAGCAACTAATGAAAAACTGTTTTTT,CAWSNQGLATNEKLFF
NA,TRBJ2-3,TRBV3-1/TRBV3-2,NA,TGTGCCAGCAGCCAAGTACGCACAGATACGCAGTATTTT,CASSQVRTDTQYF
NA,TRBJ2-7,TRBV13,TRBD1,TGTGCCAGCAGCCAGGACAGGGGTCTCTACGAGCAGTACTTC,CASSQDRGLYEQYF
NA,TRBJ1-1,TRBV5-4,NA,TGTGCCAGCAGCTTTGGGACGGGGAACACTGAAGCTTTCTTT,CASSFGTGNTEAFF
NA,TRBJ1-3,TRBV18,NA,TGTGCCAGCTCACCATTGGGACAATTTGAAGGAAACACCATATATTTT,CASSPLGQFEGNTIYF
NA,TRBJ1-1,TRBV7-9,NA,TGTGCCAGCAGCTTTGGGGCGTCGTGGACTGAAGCTTTCTTT,CASSFGASWTEAFF
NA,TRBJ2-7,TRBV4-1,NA,TGCGCCAACAGCCAAGATCCGGGCGGCAGGGGGACTAAAAACGAGCAGTACTTC,CANSQDPGGRGTKNEQYF
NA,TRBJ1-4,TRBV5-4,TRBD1,TGTGCCAGCAGCTTGGGTCCCAAGGCCGGGACAGGGATTAATGAAAAACTGTTTTTT,CASSLGPKAGTGINEKLFF